This T cell receptor beta chain derives from a study of Ad26.COV2.S vaccination and SARS-CoV-2 variants. CDR3 length: 13 residues. CDR1 and CDR2 from the germline V gene are SGHDN and FVKESK. Trimming took 0 bases from V and 4 from J, leaving 7 bases between them. Repertoires were generated with immunoSEQ multiplex PCR, while TCRdb's copy carries only in-frame clones and drops some. This table holds 200,000 to 250,000 clones, 88% found once. Treatment here: some 20 received Ad26.COV2.S at low or high dose, single or two shots; 5 received placebo; per-sample allocation not given. Specimens were obtained on day 63 following the first vaccine or placebo injection.

The specimen comprised peripheral blood, sampled in a trial of Ad26.COV2.S vaccine versus placebo. This sequence originates from a person aged 18-65 years who received the Ad26.COV2.S COVID-19 vaccine or a placebo. The chain joins TRBV14 to TRBJ2-7; no definite D call. The CDR3 DNA reads as TGTGCCAGCAGCCAAGATCTACTATACGAGCAGTACTTC. Encoded protein: CASSQDLLYEQYF.